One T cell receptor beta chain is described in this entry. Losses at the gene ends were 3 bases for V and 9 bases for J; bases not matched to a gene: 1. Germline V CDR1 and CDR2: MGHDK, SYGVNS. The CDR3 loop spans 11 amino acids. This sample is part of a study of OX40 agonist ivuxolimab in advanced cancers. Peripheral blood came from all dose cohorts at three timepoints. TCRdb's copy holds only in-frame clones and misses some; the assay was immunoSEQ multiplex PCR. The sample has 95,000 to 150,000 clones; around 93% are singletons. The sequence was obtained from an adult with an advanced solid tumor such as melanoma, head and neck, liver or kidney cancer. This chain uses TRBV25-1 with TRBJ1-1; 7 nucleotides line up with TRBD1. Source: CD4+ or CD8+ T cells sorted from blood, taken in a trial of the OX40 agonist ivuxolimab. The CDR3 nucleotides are TGTGCCAGCAGTGAGACAGGGAAAGCTTTCTTT. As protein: CASSETGKAFF.